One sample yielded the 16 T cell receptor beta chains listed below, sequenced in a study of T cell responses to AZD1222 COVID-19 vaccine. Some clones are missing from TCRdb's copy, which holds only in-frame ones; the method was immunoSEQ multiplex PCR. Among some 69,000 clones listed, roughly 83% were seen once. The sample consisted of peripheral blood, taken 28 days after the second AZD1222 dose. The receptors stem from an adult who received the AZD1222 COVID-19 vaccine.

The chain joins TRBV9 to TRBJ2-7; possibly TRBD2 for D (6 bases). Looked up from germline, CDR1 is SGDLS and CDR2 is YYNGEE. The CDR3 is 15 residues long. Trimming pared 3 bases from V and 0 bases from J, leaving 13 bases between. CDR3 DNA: TGTGCCAGCAGCGCTAGCGACATGAGCTCCTACGAGCAGTACTTC. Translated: CASSASDMSSYEQYF.

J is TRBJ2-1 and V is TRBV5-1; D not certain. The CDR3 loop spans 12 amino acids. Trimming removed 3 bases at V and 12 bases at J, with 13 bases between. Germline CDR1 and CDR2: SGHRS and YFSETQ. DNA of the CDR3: TGCGCCAGCAGCTCGCCTCCGGGCCTGCAGTTCTTC. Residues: CASSSPPGLQFF. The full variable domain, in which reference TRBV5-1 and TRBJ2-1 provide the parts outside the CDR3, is KAGVTQTPRYLIKTRGQQVTLSCSPISGHRSVSWYQQTPGQGLQFLFEYFSETQRNKGNFPGRFSGRQFSNSRSEMNVSTLELGDSALYLCASSSPPGLQFFGPGTRLTVL.

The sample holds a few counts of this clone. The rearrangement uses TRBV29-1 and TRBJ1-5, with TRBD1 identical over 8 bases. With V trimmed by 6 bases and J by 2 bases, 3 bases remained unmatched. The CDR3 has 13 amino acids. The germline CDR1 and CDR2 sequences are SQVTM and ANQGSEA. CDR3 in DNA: TGCAGCGTCTTGACAGGGGGCAATCAGCCCCAGCATTTT. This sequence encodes CSVLTGGNQPQHF. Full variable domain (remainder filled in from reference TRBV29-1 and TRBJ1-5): SAVISQKPSRDICQRGTSLTIQCQVDSQVTMMFWYRQQPGQSLTLIATANQGSEATYESGFVIDKFPISRPNLTFSTLTVSNMSPEDSSIYLCSVLTGGNQPQHFGDGTRLSIL.

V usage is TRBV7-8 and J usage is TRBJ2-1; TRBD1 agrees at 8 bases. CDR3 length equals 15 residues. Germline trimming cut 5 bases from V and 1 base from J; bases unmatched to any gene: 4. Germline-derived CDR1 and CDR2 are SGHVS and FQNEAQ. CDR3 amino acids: CASSPDRGSYNEQFF. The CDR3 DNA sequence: TGTGCCAGCAGCCCCGACAGGGGTTCCTACAATGAGCAGTTCTTC.

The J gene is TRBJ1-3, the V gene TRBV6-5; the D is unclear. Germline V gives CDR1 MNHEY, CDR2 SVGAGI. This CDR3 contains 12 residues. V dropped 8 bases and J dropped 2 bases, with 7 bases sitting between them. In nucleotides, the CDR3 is TGTGCCAGCTTCGGCGCTGGAAACACCATATATTTT. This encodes CASFGAGNTIYF.

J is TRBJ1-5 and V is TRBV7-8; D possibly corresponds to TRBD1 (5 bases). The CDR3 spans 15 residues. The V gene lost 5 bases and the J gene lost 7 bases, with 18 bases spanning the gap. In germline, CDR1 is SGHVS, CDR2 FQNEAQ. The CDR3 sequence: CASSPQEGLFQPQHF. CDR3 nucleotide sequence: TGTGCCAGCAGCCCACAGGAGGGCCTTTTCCAGCCCCAGCATTTT.

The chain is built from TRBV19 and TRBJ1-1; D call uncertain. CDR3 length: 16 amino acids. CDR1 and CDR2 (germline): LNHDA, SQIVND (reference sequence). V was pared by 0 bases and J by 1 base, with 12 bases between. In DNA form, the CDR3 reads TGTGCCAGTAGTATAGATCTATTAGTAAAGAACACTGAAGCTTTCTTT. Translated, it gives CASSIDLLVKNTEAFF.

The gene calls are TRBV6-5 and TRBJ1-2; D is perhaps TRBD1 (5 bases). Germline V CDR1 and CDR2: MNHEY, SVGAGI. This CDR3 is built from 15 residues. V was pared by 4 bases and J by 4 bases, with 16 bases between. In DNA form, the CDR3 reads TGTGCCAGCAGTTCCGGCACGTCAGGGTCCTATGGCTACACCTTC. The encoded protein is CASSSGTSGSYGYTF.

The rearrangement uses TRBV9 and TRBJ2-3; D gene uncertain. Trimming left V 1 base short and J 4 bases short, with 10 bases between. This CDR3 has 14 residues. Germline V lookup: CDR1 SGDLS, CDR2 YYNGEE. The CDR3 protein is CASSVPDASDTQYF. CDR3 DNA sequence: TGTGCCAGCAGCGTACCGGACGCTTCAGATACGCAGTATTTT.

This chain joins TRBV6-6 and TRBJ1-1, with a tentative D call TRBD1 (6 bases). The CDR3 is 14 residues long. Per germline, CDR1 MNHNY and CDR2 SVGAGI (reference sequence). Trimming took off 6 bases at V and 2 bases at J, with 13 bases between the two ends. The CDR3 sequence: CASRPTGTNTEAFF. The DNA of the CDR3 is TGTGCCAGCAGGCCCACAGGGACCAACACTGAAGCTTTCTTT.

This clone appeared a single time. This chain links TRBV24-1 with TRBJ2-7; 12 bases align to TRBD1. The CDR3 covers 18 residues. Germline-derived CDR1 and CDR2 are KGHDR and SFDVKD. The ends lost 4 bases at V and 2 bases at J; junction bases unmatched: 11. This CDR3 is CATSDPGQGAMITYEQYF. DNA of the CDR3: TGTGCCACCAGTGACCCGGGACAGGGGGCGATGATCACCTACGAGCAGTACTTC.

The CDR3 DNA reads TGTGCCAGCAGCCTCACAGGAGACCACCAGCCCCAGCATTTT. It yields the protein CASSLTGDHQPQHF. This sequence joins TRBV6-6 and TRBJ1-5; D is perhaps TRBD1 (5 bases). V lost 6 bases and J lost 7, with 16 bases in between. The CDR3 length is 14 residues. CDR1 and CDR2 (germline): MNHNY, SVGAGI (reference sequence).

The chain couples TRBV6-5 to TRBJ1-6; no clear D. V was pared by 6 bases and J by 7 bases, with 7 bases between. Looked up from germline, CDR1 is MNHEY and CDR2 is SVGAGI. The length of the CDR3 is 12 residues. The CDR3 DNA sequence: TGTGCCAGCAGACAGAACAATTCACCCCTCCACTTT. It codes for CASRQNNSPLHF.

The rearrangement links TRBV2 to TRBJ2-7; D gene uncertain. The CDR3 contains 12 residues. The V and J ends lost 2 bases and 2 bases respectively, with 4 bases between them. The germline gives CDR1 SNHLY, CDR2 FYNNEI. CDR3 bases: TGTGCCAGCAGTGAACCCCCCTACGAGCAGTACTTC. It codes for CASSEPPYEQYF.

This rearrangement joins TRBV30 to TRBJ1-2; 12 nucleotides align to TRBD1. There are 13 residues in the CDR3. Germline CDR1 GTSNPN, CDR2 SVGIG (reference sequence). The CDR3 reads CGEGTGGAVGYTF. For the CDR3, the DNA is TGTGGAGAGGGGACAGGGGGCGCGGTTGGCTACACCTTC.

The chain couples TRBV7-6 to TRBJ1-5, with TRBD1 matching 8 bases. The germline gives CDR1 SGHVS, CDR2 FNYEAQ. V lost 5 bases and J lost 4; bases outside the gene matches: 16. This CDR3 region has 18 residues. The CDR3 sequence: CASSASTGARGWNQPQHF. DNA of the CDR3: TGTGCCAGCAGCGCTTCGACAGGGGCGAGGGGTTGGAATCAGCCCCAGCATTTT.